Described below is a single TCR beta chain sequence and its context. Then a second PCR, running roughly 7 to 11 cycles, was carried out with a sample-barcoded 5' primer and a J-beta primer mix. A single record per CDR3 protein comes from TCRdb applying MiXCR to the 5' RACE reads. The table has approximately 810,000 distinct CDR3 sequences, about 30% seen once. The data stem from a study of blood T cells in healthy people across ages. Germline CDR1 reads LNHNV; CDR2 reads YYDKDF (reference sequence). V trimming: 3 bases; J trimming: 7 bases; junction bases outside the gene matches: 3. CDR3 length: 15 amino acids.

This chain links TRBV15 with TRBJ2-1, with 13 bases fitting TRBD2. The receptor was isolated from a woman older than 75 in good health. The specimen was blood. The CDR3 sequence is CATSSVGLAGNEQFF. Here the CDR3 DNA reads TGTGCCACCAGCAGCGTGGGACTAGCGGGGAATGAGCAGTTCTTC.